A single sample gave rise to the 13 T cell receptor beta chains below, sequenced in a study of vaccination and CD4 T cells after COVID-19. Sequenced with the Oncomine TCR Beta short-read assay was DNA taken from cultured CD4+ T cells. TCRdb redid the calling of the PCR reads with MiXCR, one entry per CDR3 protein. The sample includes approximately 6,600 distinct CDR3 sequences, roughly 22% of them seen just once. These TCRs are of unknown antigen specificity. Described treatment: roughly ten-day PBMC culture with coronavirus spike peptide pools or control peptides (ViraFEST assay). The material was CD4+ T cells from blood, cultured in vitro, obtained after SARS-CoV-2 vaccination. All receptors derive from a human donor who had recovered from COVID-19.

The chain is built from TRBV7-2 and TRBJ1-5, with 9 bases matching TRBD1. Trimming took 2 bases from V and 4 from J; bases not matched to a gene: 21. Germline V CDR1 and CDR2: SGHTA, FQGNSA. The CDR3 sequence is 21 residues long. In DNA form, the CDR3 reads TGTGCCAGCAGCTTACTAGGCCCCTGGCCAGGGTCAGGGACAGGGAATCAGCCCCAGCATTTT. It translates to CASSLLGPWPGSGTGNQPQHF.

By frequency in the sample, this clonotype is medium-sized. The gene calls are TRBV11-3 and TRBJ2-5; D may be TRBD1 or TRBD2 (5 bases each). The CDR3 spans 12 residues. V was shortened by 4 bases and J by 4 bases, with 7 bases between the two germline ends. Germline CDR1 reads SGHNT; CDR2 reads YENEEA. In DNA, the CDR3 is TGTGCCAGCAGCTGGGGGAGAGAGACCCAGTACTTC. This gives the protein CASSWGRETQYF.

The rearrangement links TRBV5-1 to TRBJ2-3; maybe TRBD2 (5 bases). This CDR3 contains 13 residues. The V end lost 6 bases, the J end lost 0 bases, and 8 bases lay between the germline ends. The germline V gene encodes CDR1 SGHRS and CDR2 YFSETQ. This chain's CDR3 is CASMGSSTDTQYF. The CDR3 nucleotides are TGCGCCAGCATGGGGAGTAGCACAGATACGCAGTATTTT. The full variable domain, with the rest looked up from reference TRBV5-1 and TRBJ2-3, is KAGVTQTPRYLIKTRGQQVTLSCSPISGHRSVSWYQQTPGQGLQFLFEYFSETQRNKGNFPGRFSGRQFSNSRSEMNVSTLELGDSALYLCASMGSSTDTQYFGPGTRLTVL.

This clonotype is medium-sized (0.01 to 0.1%) within its sample. The chain recombines TRBV20-1 with TRBJ2-5; 7 bases align to TRBD2. Trimming cost V 7 bases and J 0 bases; bases outside gene matches: 2. CDR3 length: 12 residues. The germline V gene has CDR1 DFQATT and CDR2 SNEGSKA (reference sequence). CDR3 sequence: CSGGGDQETQYF. CDR3 nucleotide sequence: TGCAGTGGTGGGGGGGACCAAGAGACCCAGTACTTC.

This clonotype was seen more than once but under ten times. CDR3 nucleotide sequence: TGTGCCTGGAATCGGATGGCCATATATTTT. Translated, it gives CAWNRMAIYF. The chain links TRBV30 to TRBJ1-3; no definite D call. V was clipped by 4 bases and J by 11 bases, with 9 bases between them. Germline lookup yields CDR1 GTSNPN and CDR2 SVGIG (reference sequence). The CDR3 has 10 amino acids.

There are a few counts of this clonotype. The chain joins TRBV19 to TRBJ2-7; 7 bases are a match to TRBD1. V dropped 4 bases and J dropped 2; count of bases not matched to a gene: 5. CDR3 length: 14 amino acids. CDR1 is LNHDA, CDR2 SQIVND, per germline (reference sequence). CDR3 residues: CASSTRDRAYEQYF. CDR3 coding DNA: TGTGCCAGTAGTACTCGGGACAGAGCCTACGAGCAGTACTTC. Filled out from reference TRBV19 and TRBJ2-7, the complete variable domain reads DGGITQSPKYLFRKEGQNVTLSCEQNLNHDAMYWYRQDPGQGLRLIYYSQIVNDFQKGDIAEGYSVSREKKESFPLTVTSAQKNPTAFYLCASSTRDRAYEQYFGPGTRLTVT.

The chain employs TRBV2 and TRBJ1-1; no clear D gene. The germline CDR1 and CDR2 sequences are SNHLY and FYNNEI. This CDR3 region has 14 residues. The V gene lost 4 bases and the J gene lost 2 bases, with 11 bases spanning the gap. The CDR3 loop reads CASSGPGSNTEAFF. Written as DNA, the CDR3 is TGTGCCAGCAGTGGCCCGGGTAGTAACACTGAAGCTTTCTTT.

The V gene is TRBV10-3, the J gene TRBJ2-3, with D unresolved. Per germline, CDR1 ENHRY and CDR2 SYGVKD. This CDR3 has 14 amino acids. V lost 2 bases to trimming and J lost 2 bases, with 8 bases between them. The CDR3 coding sequence is TGTGCCATCAGTGAGCTGTCAGTCACAGATACGCAGTATTTT. The encoded protein is CAISELSVTDTQYF.

This clonotype was seen just once. This chain uses TRBV19 with TRBJ1-2, with D perhaps matching TRBD1 (6 bases). The germline V and J ends were trimmed by 7 bases and 2 bases, with 11 bases remaining between them. Germline CDR1 and CDR2: LNHDA and SQIVND (reference sequence). The CDR3 covers 13 residues. CDR3 nucleotide sequence: TGTGCCAGTAACGGACAGTCCAACTATGGCTACACCTTC. This codes for CASNGQSNYGYTF.

The V gene is TRBV7-2, the J gene TRBJ2-7; no clear D gene. V was shortened by 5 bases and J by 4 bases, with 21 bases between the two germline ends. The length of the CDR3 is 16 residues. CDR1 and CDR2 (germline): SGHTA, FQGNSA. The CDR3 protein is CASSPRSVGPGYEQYF. The DNA of the CDR3 is TGTGCCAGCAGCCCCCGTTCCGTCGGTCCTGGGTACGAGCAGTACTTC.

The chain joins TRBV5-1 to TRBJ2-7; D tentatively reads TRBD1 or TRBD2 (5 bases each). The CDR3 covers 13 residues. Per germline, CDR1 SGHRS and CDR2 YFSETQ. V lost 4 bases to trimming and J lost 3 bases, with 11 bases between them. CDR3 coding DNA: TGCGCCAGCAGCCCTGGGACCATCTACGAGCAGTACTTC. This codes for CASSPGTIYEQYF.

This clonotype was seen a handful of times. The chain is built from TRBV27 and TRBJ1-2; TRBD1 aligns across 10 bases. The CDR3 is 14 amino acids. After removal of 6 bases from V and 10 bases from J, the junction contained 11 bases not matched to a gene. CDR1 and CDR2 (germline): MNHEY, SMNVEV (reference sequence). Written as DNA, the CDR3 is TGTGCCAGCAGGCGGGACAGGGGACGCGGGGTCTACACCTTC. Translation: CASRRDRGRGVYTF.

The table lists this clonotype with a few counts. J is TRBJ2-7 and V is TRBV5-4, with 8 bases lining up with TRBD2. Germline V lookup: CDR1 SGHNT, CDR2 YYREEE (reference sequence). With V trimmed by 0 bases and J by 12 bases, 14 bases remained unmatched. The CDR3 has 15 residues. The CDR3 is CASSLAGSGIDDLYF. In nucleotides, the CDR3 is TGTGCCAGCAGCTTGGCCGGTAGCGGGATTGACGACCTGTACTTC.